This TCR beta chain appears in the sequencing data of a study of T cells of healthy individuals. The sample holds many counts of this clonotype. TCRdb redid the calling of the 5' RACE reads with MiXCR, one entry per CDR3 protein. The sample yields about 96,000 distinct CDR3 sequences, 17% seen once. V shed 6 bases, J shed 3 bases, and the junction held 4 bases outside the gene matches. The germline V gene has CDR1 MNHNS and CDR2 SASEGT. The CDR3 has 14 residues. The sequence was obtained from a human donor in good health. The gene calls are TRBV6-1 and TRBJ2-3, with 9 nucleotides matching TRBD1. DNA for the CDR3: TGTGCCAGCAGGGGACAGGGATCAACAGATACGCAGTATTTT. It translates to CASRGQGSTDTQYF.